This is a list of T cell receptor beta chains from one sample in a study of blood T cell repertoires in COVID-19. Sequenced by immunoSEQ multiplex PCR; TCRdb stores in-frame clones only, minus some. The data show under 50,000 clones, over 85% seen once. Sequenced: peripheral blood. The receptors originated from a man aged 55-75 years with COVID-19, enrolled during active disease. Both conserved end residues are trimmed from each CDR3. Clone size is stated in some rows and not others, as once, few, many or a class when expanded.

clone_size j_call v_call cdr3_aa
- TRBJ1-5 TRBV6-1 ASSERQPNQPQH
- TRBJ1-1 TRBV29-1 SVARQGDTEAF
- TRBJ2-3 TRBV18 ASSPLGLAGGDTQY
- TRBJ1-1 TRBV9 ASSSQQGGDTEAF
- TRBJ2-6 TRBV5-1 ASSYTSGRSGANVLT
- TRBJ2-7 TRBV18 ASSPQGQRGEQY
- TRBJ1-2 TRBV29-1 SGGTGTGYGYT
once TRBJ1-2 TRBV18 ASSLRGYGYT
- TRBJ1-4 TRBV3-1/TRBV3-2 ASSAGPTNEKLF
- TRBJ2-7 TRBV18 ASSPGGEQY
- TRBJ2-5 TRBV28 ASSPKPGYRETQY
- TRBJ2-3 TRBV11-2 ASSSRQGADTQY
- TRBJ1-2 TRBV18 ASSPGQGYGYT
- TRBJ2-5 TRBV25-1 ASSDLPGLAASSTQY
- TRBJ1-2 TRBV14 ASSPQGGYGYT
- TRBJ1-5 TRBV6-5 ASSLNRVGNQPQH
- TRBJ2-1 TRBV7-9 ASSRIAGGNEQF
- TRBJ1-1 TRBV19 ASSILPGTGPNTEAF
- TRBJ1-2 TRBV19 ATRTGWDLGYGYT
- TRBJ2-7 TRBV5-1 ASSLDPGATVEQY
- TRBJ2-1 TRBV7-9 ASSLWQKNYNEQF
once TRBJ1-6 TRBV27 ASSSQTGRNSPLH
- TRBJ2-3 TRBV5-1 ASSSHRGRSTDTQY
- TRBJ2-7 TRBV28 ASSLGQGMQQY
- TRBJ2-6 TRBV7-2 ASSLQEGFGANVLT
- TRBJ2-6 TRBV5-6 ASNKQGAGANVLT
- TRBJ2-1 TRBV4-3 ASSQDFNGGNWNWEQF
- TRBJ2-7 TRBV5-1 ASSLGPRDRGYEQY
once TRBJ2-7 TRBV28 ASSERHVYYEQY
- TRBJ1-2 TRBV10-3 AISELTGSRGYT
- TRBJ1-1 TRBV28 ASSRTSGQGLTEAF
once TRBJ1-4 TRBV19 ASRPGLRTEKLF
- TRBJ2-2 TRBV28 ASSLASVGTGELF
- TRBJ1-2 TRBV3-1/TRBV3-2 ASSQGRVGYGYT
- TRBJ2-7 TRBV27 ASREQGANDEQY
- TRBJ2-3 TRBV7-2 ASSLVPAGVGRSTDTQY
- TRBJ2-7 TRBV4-1 ASSQHRGTYEQY
- TRBJ2-3 TRBV5-1 ASSLGLVGIIGTDTQY
- TRBJ1-3 TRBV15 ATSRALAGNTIY
- TRBJ2-7 TRBV2 ASSAGVYEQY
- TRBJ1-2 TRBV19 ASSARGVGGYGYT
- TRBJ2-1 TRBV25-1 ASSEWRGVWRQF
- TRBJ2-5 TRBV4-2 ASSRETSGQETQY
- TRBJ2-1 TRBV6-5 ASSYSSYNEQF
- TRBJ2-7 TRBV5-4 ASSLGGGGVLGEQY
- TRBJ1-1 TRBV6-5 ASSYGGIVTAEAF
- TRBJ2-2 TRBV7-8 ASSLSLNTGELF
- TRBJ2-2 TRBV19 ASSTTLLGSGELF
once TRBJ2-1 TRBV7-9 ASSLAGGPNNEQF
- TRBJ1-5 TRBV7-9 ASSWGTASNQPQH
- TRBJ2-1 TRBV18 ASSPRTPNEQF
- TRBJ2-7 TRBV6-4 ASSPSGGGTIYEQY
- TRBJ1-6 TRBV4-2 ASSQDRGTVSPLH
- TRBJ2-7 TRBV7-3 ASSLVYGMGLASSRRFYEQY
- TRBJ1-2 TRBV28 ASSSVNSNYGYT
- TRBJ1-3 TRBV7-2 ASSLGQGGTTIY
- TRBJ1-2 TRBV15 ATSRDRGAYGYT